This T cell receptor beta chain comes out of a study of blood T cell repertoires in COVID-19. This CDR3 is built from 16 residues. The V gene lost 1 base and the J gene lost 0 bases, with 12 bases spanning the gap. Germline CDR1 is SGHTA and CDR2 is FQGTGA. A Seattle source enrolled patients during active infection and followed them longitudinally. Authors' data handling: Estimation of nucleated cell counts relied on the amplification of reference gene primers. Measured with immunoSEQ multiplex PCR; TCRdb has only the in-frame clones, and not every one. Clone size and V and J calls were adopted from that table, with D and trimming inferred from the DNA. The data contain 150,000 to 200,000 clones, roughly 77% of them singletons.

The source is a woman in her forties with COVID-19, enrolled during active disease. The chain uses TRBV7-3 and TRBJ1-1, with a possible D match to TRBD1 (6 bases). Sample: peripheral blood. The CDR3 DNA follows: TGTGCCAGCAGCTTAAACCGGGACACCATGAACACTGAAGCTTTCTTT. Protein product: CASSLNRDTMNTEAFF.